The TCR beta chain under discussion was sequenced for a study of CD8 T cells in Susac syndrome. Random hexamers primed reverse transcription of about 0.45 to 1 ug RNA. One entry per CDR3 protein, called by TCRdb with MiXCR from the immunoSEQ multiplex PCR reads. The data show 180,000 or so distinct CDR3 sequences, with 90% to 95% seen just once and roughly 0.14% held by the top ten. Germline loops: CDR1 SGHVS, CDR2 FQNEAQ. The CDR3 runs 16 residues. Deletions cut 3 bases from V and 8 bases from J, with 19 bases between. The receptor was derived from a human donor in good health. The sequenced sample consisted of CD4+ T cells from PBMCs. The genes are TRBV7-8 and TRBJ1-4; D ambiguous. The CDR3 protein is CASSFPSGNTREKLFF. The CDR3 region has the DNA TGTGCCAGCAGCTTCCCTTCGGGTAATACTCGGGAAAAACTGTTTTTT.